This TCR beta chain was found in a study of cytomegalovirus exposure and HLA in healthy donors. In the study overall: The early release's HLA-typed donors yielded 70 million to 85 million unique TCRs. Study-wide points: Earlier analysis found most TCR beta V segments productive about 87% or about 30% of the time.

Deletions cut 2 bases from V and 3 bases from J, with 14 bases between. From germline, CDR1 is LNHDA and CDR2 SQIVND (reference sequence). This CDR3 is built from 15 residues. Note on this clone: What it binds is not known.

The primer mix had 60 Vbeta and 13 Jbeta primers. Assay: immunoSEQ multiplex PCR; the TCRdb copy retains only in-frame clones and omits some. The table has 200,000 to 250,000 clones, around 82% seen once; the top ten hold 2.9%. The sequenced sample was PBMCs. The clonotype was recovered from a woman aged 25 to 39 in good health and CMV-seronegative. The V call is TRBV19, the J call TRBJ2-7; tentative D call: TRBD2 (7 bases). CDR3 DNA: TGTGCCAGTAGTATATTCGGGGGGCTTATCTACGAGCAGTACTTC. Encoded protein: CASSIFGGLIYEQYF.